The T cell receptor (beta chain) described here comes from a study of shared clonotypes between healthy human individuals. The table lists this clone with a few counts. Its target is unknown. The study drew all its donors from Caucasian adults living in Nashville, Tennessee. In the sorted-subset replicate PCRs, around 220 ng DNA, 25,000 to 35,000 T cell genomes, was used. Assay: immunoSEQ multiplex PCR; the TCRdb copy retains only in-frame clones and omits some. The repertoire has under 1,100,000 clones, around four fifths of them found once; the top ten carry approximately 1.5%. The V gene's germline CDR1 is SNHLY and CDR2 FYNNEI. The CDR3 spans 15 residues. The trim removed 6 bases at V and 6 bases at J, leaving 5 bases unmatched. Study-wide results and limits: Among donors, clonotype sharing was expected to be affected by sequencing depth.

The genes are TRBV2 and TRBJ2-2, with 12 bases identical to TRBD2. Sequences were obtained from memory CD4+ T cells sorted from blood. Subset described: CD45RA-negative fraction. The clonotype comes from a man younger than 35 in good health. The CDR3 loop reads CASSPSGGAAGELFF. CDR3 DNA sequence: TGTGCCAGCAGCCCTAGCGGGGGGGCCGCCGGGGAGCTGTTTTTT. Full variable domain (missing parts from reference TRBV2 and TRBJ2-2): EPEVTQTPSHQVTQMGQEVILRCVPISNHLYFYWYRQILGQKVEFLVSFYNNEISEKSEIFDDQFSVERPDGSNFTLKIRSTKLEDSAMYFCASSPSGGAAGELFFGEGSRLTVL.